This is a list of T cell receptor beta chains from one sample in a study of T cell responses to AZD1222 COVID-19 vaccine. The repertoire was sequenced with immunoSEQ multiplex PCR; TCRdb's copy has only in-frame clones and lacks some. The repertoire consists of 100,000 to 150,000 clones, with around 92% occurring once and the leading ten covering 1.1%. This specimen was peripheral blood, taken on day 0 of AZD1222 vaccination. These TCRs come from an adult in good health. Both conserved end residues are part of each CDR3. The D gene is left open where the match is weak. A clone size is listed for some rows: how often the clone was seen (once, few, many), or a class if it is expanded.

D: NA
size: NA
J: TRBJ2-2
V: TRBV7-8
CDR3: CASSLYGKNTGELFF
DNA: TGTGCCAGCAGCTTATACGGAAAAAACACCGGGGAGCTGTTTTTT

D: NA
size: NA
J: TRBJ1-6
V: TRBV19
CDR3: CASSYSGDGIPPLHF
DNA: TGTGCCAGTAGTTACTCCGGGGACGGGATTCCACCCCTCCACTTT

D: NA
size: NA
J: TRBJ1-3
V: TRBV3-1/TRBV3-2
CDR3: CASSPQGDTIYF
DNA: TGTGCCAGCAGCCCCCAGGGAGACACCATATATTTT

D: NA
size: NA
J: TRBJ1-4
V: TRBV28
CDR3: CASSLIGGSTNEKLFF
DNA: TGTGCCAGCAGTTTAATTGGGGGGTCAACTAATGAAAAACTGTTTTTT

D: NA
size: few
J: TRBJ1-5
V: TRBV24-1
CDR3: CATSDAAQGYSNQPQHF
DNA: TGTGCCACCAGTGATGCGGCCCAGGGGTATAGCAATCAGCCCCAGCATTTT

D: TRBD2
size: once
J: TRBJ2-7
V: TRBV6-1
CDR3: CASSEGREGPYEQYF
DNA: TGTGCCAGCAGTGAAGGGCGGGAGGGCCCCTACGAGCAGTACTTC

D: NA
size: NA
J: TRBJ1-4
V: TRBV23-1
CDR3: CASSQSTSSTNEKLFF
DNA: TGCGCCAGCAGTCAATCGACGAGCTCAACTAATGAAAAACTGTTTTTT

D: NA
size: NA
J: TRBJ2-5
V: TRBV2
CDR3: CASSDAETQYF
DNA: TGTGCCAGCAGTGACGCTGAGACCCAGTACTTC

D: TRBD2
size: NA
J: TRBJ2-1
V: TRBV6-5
CDR3: CASSYSQLAGAVEQFF
DNA: TGTGCCAGCAGTTACTCGCAACTAGCGGGAGCGGTTGAGCAGTTCTTC

D: TRBD1
size: NA
J: TRBJ2-2
V: TRBV27
CDR3: CASSSGQGLNTGELFF
DNA: TGTGCCAGCAGTTCCGGACAGGGTCTAAACACCGGGGAGCTGTTTTTT

D: NA
size: NA
J: TRBJ1-1
V: TRBV5-1
CDR3: CASSLEWAVEAFF
DNA: TGCGCCAGCAGCTTGGAATGGGCAGTTGAAGCTTTCTTT

D: NA
size: NA
J: TRBJ1-1
V: TRBV5-1
CDR3: CASSLGSLYTEAFF
DNA: TGCGCCAGCAGCTTGGGCTCGCTATACACTGAAGCTTTCTTT

D: TRBD2
size: few
J: TRBJ2-3
V: TRBV4-2
CDR3: CASSQGAGLKHTDTQYF
DNA: TGTGCCAGCAGCCAGGGAGCGGGACTGAAACACACAGATACGCAGTATTTT

D: TRBD1
size: NA
J: TRBJ1-5
V: TRBV4-1
CDR3: CASSQEGGTGPDRRNQPQHF
DNA: TGCGCCAGCAGCCAAGAAGGTGGGACAGGCCCTGACCGGCGCAATCAGCCCCAGCATTTT

D: NA
size: NA
J: TRBJ2-2
V: TRBV19
CDR3: CASSIFGQRNTGELFF
DNA: TGTGCCAGTAGTATATTCGGACAGAGGAACACCGGGGAGCTGTTTTTT

D: NA
size: NA
J: TRBJ1-2
V: TRBV12-3/TRBV12-4
CDR3: CASSLLDNYGYTF
DNA: TGTGCCAGCAGTTTATTGGATAACTATGGCTACACCTTC

D: TRBD2
size: NA
J: TRBJ2-7
V: TRBV3-1/TRBV3-2
CDR3: CASSQHSGRSSYEQYF
DNA: TGTGCCAGCAGCCAACATAGCGGGCGCAGCTCCTACGAGCAGTACTTC

D: TRBD1
size: NA
J: TRBJ1-2
V: TRBV28
CDR3: CASNLQGPEGYTF
DNA: TGTGCCAGCAATCTACAGGGGCCCGAGGGCTACACCTTC

D: TRBD1
size: NA
J: TRBJ2-2
V: TRBV5-8
CDR3: CASSSGQGFTGELFF
DNA: TGTGCCAGCAGCTCGGGACAGGGGTTCACCGGGGAGCTGTTTTTT

D: NA
size: few
J: TRBJ1-3
V: TRBV11-2
CDR3: CAISQNSGNTIYF
DNA: TGTGCCATTTCTCAGAATTCTGGAAACACCATATATTTT

D: NA
size: NA
J: TRBJ1-1
V: TRBV6-5
CDR3: CASSFTGNTEAFF
DNA: TGTGCCAGCAGTTTTACCGGGAACACTGAAGCTTTCTTT

D: TRBD2
size: few
J: TRBJ2-3
V: TRBV4-1
CDR3: CASSQPGLAGGLGSTDTQYF
DNA: TGCGCCAGCAGCCAACCGGGACTAGCGGGAGGTTTGGGCAGCACAGATACGCAGTATTTT

D: NA
size: NA
J: TRBJ1-4
V: TRBV9
CDR3: CASSVSGPTNEKLFF
DNA: TGTGCCAGCAGCGTATCCGGACCGACTAATGAAAAACTGTTTTTT

D: TRBD1
size: once
J: TRBJ1-1
V: TRBV6-1
CDR3: CATTDRAMNTEAFF
DNA: TGTGCCACCACGGACAGGGCCATGAACACTGAAGCTTTCTTT

D: NA
size: NA
J: TRBJ2-3
V: TRBV9
CDR3: CASSERGGPTDTQYF
DNA: TGTGCCAGCAGCGAGCGCGGAGGGCCTACAGATACGCAGTATTTT

D: TRBD1
size: NA
J: TRBJ1-2
V: TRBV15
CDR3: CATSRDGDRFFQVGYTF
DNA: TGTGCCACCAGCAGAGATGGGGACAGGTTCTTCCAGGTTGGCTACACCTTC

D: TRBD2
size: NA
J: TRBJ2-1
V: TRBV5-1
CDR3: CASSIGLDPYNEQFF
DNA: TGCGCCAGCAGCATCGGACTAGACCCTTACAATGAGCAGTTCTTC

D: NA
size: NA
J: TRBJ2-1
V: TRBV5-1
CDR3: CASKRGQEGVEQFF
DNA: TGCGCCAGCAAGAGGGGTCAGGAGGGGGTTGAGCAGTTCTTC

D: NA
size: NA
J: TRBJ2-5
V: TRBV5-4
CDR3: CASSLGGAQETQYF
DNA: TGTGCCAGCAGCTTGGGGGGGGCACAAGAGACCCAGTACTTC

D: TRBD1
size: NA
J: TRBJ2-7
V: TRBV19
CDR3: CASSTLARDRGSYEQYF
DNA: TGTGCCAGTAGTACCCTGGCCCGGGACAGGGGTTCCTACGAGCAGTACTTC

D: TRBD1
size: NA
J: TRBJ1-5
V: TRBV24-1
CDR3: CATSITRQGPCNQPQHF
DNA: TGTGCCACCAGTATAACACGACAGGGCCCATGCAATCAGCCCCAGCATTTT

D: NA
size: NA
J: TRBJ1-5
V: TRBV19
CDR3: CASSWESNQPQHF
DNA: TGTGCCAGTAGTTGGGAGAGCAATCAGCCCCAGCATTTT

D: NA
size: NA
J: TRBJ1-5
V: TRBV24-1
CDR3: CATSDGLFQPQHF
DNA: TGTGCCACCAGTGATGGACTATTTCAGCCCCAGCATTTT

D: NA
size: NA
J: TRBJ1-1
V: TRBV27
CDR3: CASSREKGTEAFF
DNA: TGTGCCAGCAGTAGGGAGAAGGGCACTGAAGCTTTCTTT

D: NA
size: few
J: TRBJ1-1
V: TRBV3-1/TRBV3-2
CDR3: CASSLRSRVTEAFF
DNA: TGTGCCAGCAGCCTGCGCTCTCGAGTAACTGAAGCTTTCTTT

D: NA
size: NA
J: TRBJ1-2
V: TRBV5-1
CDR3: CASRSSSGAGYTF
DNA: TGCGCCAGCAGGTCCTCCTCAGGAGCGGGCTACACCTTC

D: TRBD2
size: NA
J: TRBJ2-3
V: TRBV9
CDR3: CASSPRAGGTDTQYF
DNA: TGTGCCAGCAGCCCGCGAGCGGGGGGCACAGATACGCAGTATTTT

D: NA
size: NA
J: TRBJ1-1
V: TRBV14
CDR3: CASSQTGLGGTEAFF
DNA: TGTGCCAGCAGCCAAACCGGACTCGGCGGCACTGAAGCTTTCTTT

D: NA
size: NA
J: TRBJ2-5
V: TRBV7-3
CDR3: CASSLNGQGMGETQYF
DNA: TGTGCCAGCAGCTTAAATGGTCAGGGGATGGGAGAGACCCAGTACTTC

D: NA
size: NA
J: TRBJ2-3
V: TRBV19
CDR3: CASRREASRDTQYF
DNA: TGTGCCAGTAGGAGGGAGGCTAGCCGGGATACGCAGTATTTT

D: NA
size: NA
J: TRBJ1-5
V: TRBV6-2/TRBV6-3
CDR3: CASSRETLNQPQHF
DNA: TGTGCCAGCAGTCGCGAAACCCTTAATCAGCCCCAGCATTTT

D: NA
size: NA
J: TRBJ2-1
V: TRBV19
CDR3: CASSTPRRANYNEQFF
DNA: TGTGCCAGTAGTACACCCCGGCGGGCTAACTACAATGAGCAGTTCTTC

D: TRBD1
size: NA
J: TRBJ1-2
V: TRBV4-2
CDR3: CASSQDHVDRDHGYTF
DNA: TGTGCCAGCAGCCAAGATCATGTGGACAGGGACCATGGCTACACCTTC

D: TRBD1
size: NA
J: TRBJ2-7
V: TRBV6-6
CDR3: CASSYGTGEGEQYF
DNA: TGTGCCAGCAGTTACGGGACAGGGGAGGGCGAGCAGTACTTC